Each of the 7 T cell receptor beta chains below was sequenced from the same sample in a study of beta chain features in type 1 diabetes. TCRB transcripts that were expressed got sequenced, as all of the isolated RNA had been reverse transcribed. Measured with immunoSEQ multiplex PCR; TCRdb has only the in-frame clones, and not every one. The sample includes under 250,000 clones, 14% seen only once; the top ten take around 0.025%. The specimen sequenced was naive CD4+ T cells from blood. The receptors come from a woman between 40 and 50 years old in good health.

V and J are TRBV11-2 and TRBJ2-2, with a weak D call TRBD1 (5 bases). This CDR3 has 15 residues. Germline V CDR1 and CDR2: SGHAT, FQNNGV. Trimming took 4 bases from V and 3 from J, leaving 12 bases between them. As DNA, the CDR3 is TGTGCCAGCAGCTCTGGGCAGGGTCACACCGGGGAGCTGTTTTTT. This codes for CASSSGQGHTGELFF.

This chain links TRBV6-6 with TRBJ1-1; D is ambiguous. Germline values: CDR1 MNHNY, CDR2 SVGAGI (reference sequence). Trimming stripped 0 bases from V and 4 bases from J, with 9 bases between. The CDR3 covers 14 residues. As DNA, the CDR3 is TGTGCCAGCAGTTACTCGTACTCCGGCACTGAAGCTTTCTTT. This gives the protein CASSYSYSGTEAFF.

This clone has just a few counts. The V gene is TRBV19, the J gene TRBJ2-5; 12 nucleotides align to TRBD2. With 0 bases clipped from V and 9 bases from J, the junction kept 8 bases outside the gene matches. In germline, CDR1 is LNHDA, CDR2 SQIVND (reference sequence). The CDR3 sequence is 16 residues long. The CDR3 DNA is TGTGCCAGTAGTATAGAACTAGCGGGGGGCCAAAGGGCCCAGTACTTC. Amino acid sequence: CASSIELAGGQRAQYF.

The chain uses TRBV7-2 and TRBJ2-5; 13 bases map to TRBD2. Germline V gene data show CDR1 as SGHTA and CDR2 as FQGNSA. The junction had 4 bases not matched to a gene; V was cut back by 4 bases and J by 5 bases. This CDR3 has 15 amino acids. The DNA of the CDR3 is TGTGCCAGCAGCTCACTAGCGGGGGGGCTGGAGACCCAGTACTTC. Translation gives CASSSLAGGLETQYF.

This clone was detected a few times. The rearrangement links TRBV7-2 to TRBJ2-4; the D is unclear. Trimming stripped 4 bases from V and 6 bases from J, with 4 bases between. Germline V gene data show CDR1 as SGHTA and CDR2 as FQGNSA. The CDR3 sequence is 11 residues long. CDR3 sequence reads: CASSSLNIQYF. CDR3 DNA sequence: TGTGCCAGCAGCTCTCTAAACATTCAGTACTTC.

In its sample, this clone was seen many times. The chain recombines TRBV13 with TRBJ2-5; tentatively, D is TRBD2 (5 bases). The CDR3 totals 13 residues. V was clipped by 5 bases and J by 4 bases, with 11 bases between them. Germline V gene sequence: CDR1 PRHDT, CDR2 FYEKMQ (reference sequence). In nucleotides, the CDR3 is TGTGCCAGCAGCCCTCCAGAGGGAGAGACCCAGTACTTC. This gives the protein CASSPPEGETQYF.

This clone showed up many times. The rearrangement joins TRBV7-9 to TRBJ2-5; unclear D gene. The CDR3 is made up of 14 amino acids. Germline V gene lookup returns CDR1 SEHNR and CDR2 FQNEAQ (reference sequence). The V and J ends lost 6 bases and 1 base respectively, with 12 bases between them. The CDR3: CASSTRNSQETQYF. DNA of the CDR3: TGTGCCAGCAGTACTCGGAACAGCCAAGAGACCCAGTACTTC.